This T cell receptor (beta chain) stems from a study of identical twins. This clonotype was observed many times. Its antigen is not known. Study-wide points: Insertions ran lower in abundant cord blood beta clonotypes, though not in memory repertoires. Alpha sequences out of frame and shared by twins had excess low generation probability.

Only healthy Caucasians were enrolled as donors. The authors used template switching to add a universal primer site and gave cDNA unique molecular identifiers. TCRdb processed the 5' RACE reads anew with MiXCR; each CDR3 protein has one entry. Among hundreds of thousands of distinct CDR3 sequences listed, approximately 13% were seen once. The CDR3 is made up of 17 amino acids. Trimming stripped 4 bases from V and 8 bases from J, with 24 bases between. The same sample was also used in a study of yellow fever vaccine responses in identical twins.

Material for sequencing was PBMCs. This rearrangement joins TRBV12-3 or TRBV12-4 to TRBJ2-1; weak D call: TRBD2 (6 bases). The sequence was collected from a woman younger than 35 in good health. Written as DNA, the CDR3 is TGTGCCAGCAGTTCCGGATTGTTTAGCGGAGACAGCCATGAGCAGTTCTTC. This encodes CASSSGLFSGDSHEQFF.